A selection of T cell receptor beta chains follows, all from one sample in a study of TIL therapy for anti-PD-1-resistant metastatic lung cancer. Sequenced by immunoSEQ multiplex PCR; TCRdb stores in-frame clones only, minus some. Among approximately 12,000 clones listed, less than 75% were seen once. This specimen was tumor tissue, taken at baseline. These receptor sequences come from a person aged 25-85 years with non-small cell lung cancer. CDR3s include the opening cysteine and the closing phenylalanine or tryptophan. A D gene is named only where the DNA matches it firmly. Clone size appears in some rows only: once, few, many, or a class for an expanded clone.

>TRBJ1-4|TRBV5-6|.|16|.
TGTGCCAGCAGCGGGTACAGAGGATCAACTAATGAAAAACTGTTTTTT
CASSGYRGSTNEKLFF
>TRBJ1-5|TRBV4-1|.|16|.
TGCGCCAGCAGCCAAGAAGGTCAGAGCATTAATCAGCCCCAGCATTTT
CASSQEGQSINQPQHF
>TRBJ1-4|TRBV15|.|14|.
TGTGCCACCAGCAGAGTAGGGGGAGGCGAAAAACTGTTTTTT
CATSRVGGGEKLFF
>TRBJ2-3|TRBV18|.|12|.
TGTGCCAGCTCACCCGACACAGATACGCAGTATTTT
CASSPDTDTQYF
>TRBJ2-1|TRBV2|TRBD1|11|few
TGTGCCAGTCGGACAGGGAATGAGCAGTTCTTC
CASRTGNEQFF
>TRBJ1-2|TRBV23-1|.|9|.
TGCGCCAGCAGTCCCGGCTACACCTTC
CASSPGYTF
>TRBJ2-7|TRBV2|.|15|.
TGTGCCAGCAGTGAAGACCCCTGGCTCGCCTACGAGCAGTACTTC
CASSEDPWLAYEQYF
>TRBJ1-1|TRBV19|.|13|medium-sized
TGTGCCAGTATAAGTGGGCCTCCCCTCGAAGCTTTCTTT
CASISGPPLEAFF
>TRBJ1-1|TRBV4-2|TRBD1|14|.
TGTGCCAGCAGCCAGGGAACAGGGGGATTTGAAGCTTTCTTT
CASSQGTGGFEAFF
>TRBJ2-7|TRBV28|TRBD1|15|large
TGTGCCAGCAGTCGACCAGGGGGCGAATCCCACGAGCAGTACTTC
CASSRPGGESHEQYF
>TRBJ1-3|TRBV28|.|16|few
TGTGCCAGCAGTTTAGGCAGGGCGGCTTACGGAAACACCATATATTTT
CASSLGRAAYGNTIYF
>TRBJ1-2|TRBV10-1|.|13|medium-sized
TGCGCCAGCAGTGAGTCGCAGGGATCCGGCTACACCTTC
CASSESQGSGYTF
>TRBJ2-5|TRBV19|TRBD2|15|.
TGTGCCAGTAGTATTAGGCGGGGGACCCGGGAGACCCAGTACTTC
CASSIRRGTRETQYF
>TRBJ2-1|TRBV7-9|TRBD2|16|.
TGTGCCAGCAGCCCCAAGCGGGAGAATACGTACAATGAGCAGTTCTTC
CASSPKRENTYNEQFF
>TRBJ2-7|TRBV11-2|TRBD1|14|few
TGTGCCAGCAGCCATGGACAGGGGGGCGACGAGCAGTACTTC
CASSHGQGGDEQYF
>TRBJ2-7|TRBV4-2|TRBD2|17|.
TGTGCCAGCAGCCAAGACGGCCCGGGACTAGCGGGAGTTGAGCAGTACTTC
CASSQDGPGLAGVEQYF
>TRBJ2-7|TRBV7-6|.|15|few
TGTGCCAGCAGCGCTGGGACCAACTTCGTTGGCGAGCAGTACTTC
CASSAGTNFVGEQYF
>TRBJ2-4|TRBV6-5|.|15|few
TGTGCCAGCAGTTCCCGAGGGGGAGCCAAAAACATTCAGTACTTC
CASSSRGGAKNIQYF
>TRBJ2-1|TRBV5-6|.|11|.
TGTGCCAGCAGCTTCCGAGCGGAGCAGTTCTTC
CASSFRAEQFF
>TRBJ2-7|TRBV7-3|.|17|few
TGTGCCAGCAGCTTACGGGCGTGGGACTCCTCCGACTACGAGCAGTACTTC
CASSLRAWDSSDYEQYF
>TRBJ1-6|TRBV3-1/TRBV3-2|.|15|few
TGTGCCAGCAGCCCAAAGGGACCCTATAATTCACCCCTCCACTTT
CASSPKGPYNSPLHF
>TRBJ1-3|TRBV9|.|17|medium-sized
TGTGCCAGCAGCGTAGCCCCACAGGGCGACTCTGGAAACACCATATATTTT
CASSVAPQGDSGNTIYF
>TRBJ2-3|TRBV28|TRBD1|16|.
TGTGCCAGCAGTTTACCTGGACAGGGGCGCACAGATACGCAGTATTTT
CASSLPGQGRTDTQYF
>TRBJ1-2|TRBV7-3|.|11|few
TGTGCCAGCAGCTACCTTGGGGGCTACACCTTC
CASSYLGGYTF
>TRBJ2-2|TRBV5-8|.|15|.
TGTGCCAGCAGCCCGCTTAAGGGGCACACCGGGGAGCTGTTTTTT
CASSPLKGHTGELFF
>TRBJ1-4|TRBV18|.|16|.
TGTGCCAGCTCACCAAGTTCAACCTTTAGGAGTGAAAAACTGTTTTTT
CASSPSSTFRSEKLFF
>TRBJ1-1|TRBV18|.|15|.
TGTGCCAGCTCAGCGGCAGGCGGCATGAACACTGAAGCTTTCTTT
CASSAAGGMNTEAFF
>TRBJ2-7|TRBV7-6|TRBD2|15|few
TGTGCCAGCAGACTTAGCGGGAGGGCCGAGGGCGAGCAGTACTTC
CASRLSGRAEGEQYF
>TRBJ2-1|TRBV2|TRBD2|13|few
TGTGCCAGAGGGCGGGAGGGGAGTAATGAGCAGTTCTTC
CARGREGSNEQFF
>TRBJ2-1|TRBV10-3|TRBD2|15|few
TGTGCCATCAGTGACTGGACTAGCGGGGAGACGGAGCAGTTCTTC
CAISDWTSGETEQFF
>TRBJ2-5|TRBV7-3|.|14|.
TGTGCCAGCCCCGCCGGGGGCCACCCAAGAACCCAGTACTTC
CASPAGGHPRTQYF
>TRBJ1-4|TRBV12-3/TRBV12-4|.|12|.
TGTGCCAGCAGTCGAGACAGGAGGGGACTGTTTTTT
CASSRDRRGLFF
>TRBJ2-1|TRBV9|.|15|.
TGTGCCAGCAGCGTAGTCATAGTATCCTACAATGAGCAGTTCTTC
CASSVVIVSYNEQFF
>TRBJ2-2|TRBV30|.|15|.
TGTGCCTGGAGTCATGCGGGGAGTGACAACGGGGAGCTGTTTTTT
CAWSHAGSDNGELFF
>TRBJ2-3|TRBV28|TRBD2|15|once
TGTGCCAGCGGCTCCGGGACTAGCAGGGCAGATACGCAGTATTTT
CASGSGTSRADTQYF
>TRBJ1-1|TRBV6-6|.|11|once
TGTGCCAGCAAAGGGAGTACTGAAGCTTTCTTT
CASKGSTEAFF
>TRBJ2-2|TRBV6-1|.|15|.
TGTGCCAGCAGTGAAGCGCCAGGGGACACCGGGGAGCTGTTTTTT
CASSEAPGDTGELFF
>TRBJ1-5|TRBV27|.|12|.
TGTGCCAGCAGGGCTCCATTCGGGCCCCAGCATTTT
CASRAPFGPQHF
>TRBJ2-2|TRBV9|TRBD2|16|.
TGCGCCAGCAGCCTACATCGCGGGGGGGCGGCCGGGGAGCTGTTTTTT
CASSLHRGGAAGELFF
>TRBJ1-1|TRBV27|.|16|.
TGTGCCAGCAGTTTATCATTCCTACCTCCTAAAACTGAAGCTTTCTTT
CASSLSFLPPKTEAFF
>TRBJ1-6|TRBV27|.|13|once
TGTGCCAGCAGTGGGGGGGTATGGTCACCCCTCCACTTT
CASSGGVWSPLHF
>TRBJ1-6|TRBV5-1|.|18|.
TGCGCCAGCAGCTCACCGGCCGAGGGGACCTCCTATAATTCACCCCTCCACTTT
CASSSPAEGTSYNSPLHF
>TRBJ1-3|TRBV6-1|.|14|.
TGTGCCAGCAGTGAAGGAGGGTCTGGAAACACCATATATTTT
CASSEGGSGNTIYF
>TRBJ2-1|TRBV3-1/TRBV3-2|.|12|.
TGTGCCAGCAGCCCATGGGGCGATGAGCAGTTCTTC
CASSPWGDEQFF
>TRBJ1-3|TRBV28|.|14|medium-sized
TGTGCCAGCAACCGACAGAGCTCTGGAAACACCATATATTTT
CASNRQSSGNTIYF
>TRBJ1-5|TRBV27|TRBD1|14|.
TGTGCCAGCAGTCCGGACAGGGAAGATCAGCCCCAGCATTTT
CASSPDREDQPQHF
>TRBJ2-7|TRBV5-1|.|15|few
TGCGCCAGCAGCTTGGGGCCAGGGGACTCCTACGAGCAGTACTTC
CASSLGPGDSYEQYF
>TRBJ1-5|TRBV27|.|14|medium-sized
TGTGCCAGCAGTTTCATGGGCTCCAATCAGCCCCAGCATTTT
CASSFMGSNQPQHF
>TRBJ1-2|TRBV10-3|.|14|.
TGTGCCATCAGTGAGCACAGCAATACGGGGGGCTACACCTTC
CAISEHSNTGGYTF
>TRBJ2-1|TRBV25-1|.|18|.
TGTGCCAGCAGTGAATCGTTCCCCCAACAACCACCTTACAATGAGCAGTTCTTC
CASSESFPQQPPYNEQFF
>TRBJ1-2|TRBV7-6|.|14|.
TGTGCCAGCAGCTTAACCCCTGCGGATTATGGCTACACCTTC
CASSLTPADYGYTF